The 17 T cell receptor beta chains presented below share a single source sample, sequenced in a study of T cell responses to AZD1222 COVID-19 vaccine. Generated by immunoSEQ multiplex PCR, the TCRdb table keeps only in-frame clones and is missing some. This sample has fewer than 110,000 clones, with just over 90% found just once. The sequences come from peripheral blood, collected 28 days after the second AZD1222 dose. The receptors shown here come from an adult who received the AZD1222 COVID-19 vaccine.

The chain is built from TRBV7-2 and TRBJ2-2; 12 bases match TRBD2. V lost 5 bases and J lost 1; bases outside the gene matches: 2. The CDR3 runs 16 residues. Germline V CDR1 and CDR2: SGHTA, FQGNSA. CDR3 bases: TGTGCCAGCAGCCTGACTAGCGGGGGGAACACCGGGGAGCTGTTTTTT. It translates to CASSLTSGGNTGELFF.

Written as DNA, the CDR3 is TGTGCCAGCAGTCGCCGACCCACAGATACGCAGTATTTT. Residues: CASSRRPTDTQYF. V is TRBV27 and J is TRBJ2-3; no clear D gene. Germline V CDR1 and CDR2: MNHEY, SMNVEV (reference sequence). The CDR3 contains 13 residues. V was shortened by 5 bases and J by 2 bases, with 8 bases between the two germline ends.

This chain connects TRBV19 to TRBJ1-6; 7 bases match TRBD1. V lost 4 bases, J lost 7 bases, and 7 bases stayed unmatched. Germline V lookup: CDR1 LNHDA, CDR2 SQIVND (reference sequence). The CDR3 length is 15 residues. CDR3 in DNA: TGTGCCAGTAGTAGGTGGGACAGCGTCAATTCACCCCTCCACTTT. Translation: CASSRWDSVNSPLHF.

The chain has TRBV9 and TRBJ2-7; D might be TRBD2 (6 bases). Germline V gene lookup returns CDR1 SGDLS and CDR2 YYNGEE. The ends were cut back, 0 bases at V and 4 bases at J, with 14 bases in the middle. This CDR3 comprises 15 residues. CDR3 nucleotides: TGTGCCAGCAGCGTAGCGGGAGCGTTTCGGTACGAGCAGTACTTC. Amino acid sequence: CASSVAGAFRYEQYF.

This chain joins TRBV28 and TRBJ2-7; possibly TRBD1 for D (6 bases). There are 14 residues in the CDR3. Germline V gene lookup returns CDR1 MDHEN and CDR2 SYDVKM. V lost 2 bases, J lost 7 bases, and 15 bases lay in between. Written as DNA, the CDR3 is TGTGCCAGCAGTTTAGGCCAGGGGATGGTGGAGCAGTACTTC. It is translated as CASSLGQGMVEQYF.

This CDR3 is CASTLPGGDTEAFF. CDR3 in DNA: TGTGCCAGCACTCTCCCAGGGGGGGACACTGAAGCTTTCTTT. The rearrangement joins TRBV5-4 to TRBJ1-1; TRBD1 matches at 7 bases. Losses at the gene ends were 6 bases for V and 3 bases for J; bases not matched to a gene: 8. The CDR3 has 14 amino acids. Per germline, CDR1 SGHNT and CDR2 YYREEE (reference sequence).

The rearrangement links TRBV27 to TRBJ1-2; D is undetermined. Trimming cost V 11 bases and J 1 base, with 11 bases left between them. Germline V CDR1 and CDR2: MNHEY, SMNVEV (reference sequence). CDR3 length: 12 residues. The CDR3 bases are TGTGCCTCTTTCGGGGTTAACTATGGCTACACCTTC. It translates to CASFGVNYGYTF.

The chain joins TRBV7-9 to TRBJ2-3; no definite D call. The CDR3 contains 15 residues. The germline V and J ends were trimmed by 7 bases and 0 bases, with 14 bases remaining between them. Germline V gene lookup returns CDR1 SEHNR and CDR2 FQNEAQ (reference sequence). CDR3 region: CASTKRGPSTDTQYF. CDR3 bases: TGTGCCAGCACCAAGCGCGGTCCTAGCACAGATACGCAGTATTTT.

The chain joins TRBV24-1 to TRBJ2-1, with 10 bases that match TRBD2. In germline, CDR1 is KGHDR, CDR2 SFDVKD. V was pared by 5 bases and J by 4 bases, with 4 bases of the junction left unmatched. The CDR3 extends over 15 amino acids. CDR3 nucleotides: TGTGCCACCAGTGGAGCGGGAGGGGGATACAATGAGCAGTTCTTC. It codes for CATSGAGGGYNEQFF.

The CDR3 DNA is TGTGCCAGCAGTCGACAGGACACAGATACGCAGTATTTT. It specifies CASSRQDTDTQYF. The chain couples TRBV6-2 or TRBV6-3 to TRBJ2-3; D is perhaps TRBD1 (6 bases). The germline V gene encodes CDR1 MNHEY and CDR2 SVGEGT. The CDR3 totals 13 residues. V was clipped by 5 bases and J by 2 bases, with 8 bases between them.

This clone was counted between two and nine times. The chain couples TRBV5-1 to TRBJ1-5; 9 positions match TRBD1. Trimming at V came to 4 bases and at J to 4 bases, leaving 3 bases not matched to a gene. The CDR3 length is 14 residues. Germline CDR1 SGHRS, CDR2 YFSETQ. The CDR3 reads CASSTGTGNQPQHF. In nucleotides, the CDR3 is TGCGCCAGCAGCACCGGGACAGGGAATCAGCCCCAGCATTTT.

In its sample, this clone was seen once. The V call is TRBV29-1, the J call TRBJ1-2; the D gene is possibly TRBD1 (6 bases). The V and J ends lost 7 bases and 4 bases respectively, with 16 bases between them. The length of the CDR3 is 13 residues. The germline CDR1 and CDR2 sequences are SQVTM and ANQGSEA. CDR3 protein: CSAPLGGSYGYTF. The CDR3 nucleotides read TGCAGCGCCCCATTAGGGGGTAGCTATGGCTACACCTTC.

The chain links TRBV27 to TRBJ2-7; 7 bases line up with TRBD1. The junction had 13 bases not matched to a gene; V was cut back by 4 bases and J by 4 bases. This CDR3 has 16 amino acids. Germline values: CDR1 MNHEY, CDR2 SMNVEV (reference sequence). The CDR3 DNA reads as TGTGCCAGCAGTTCCCTCCAGGGACAGACGTTTTACGAGCAGTACTTC. Protein product: CASSSLQGQTFYEQYF.

This rearrangement joins TRBV29-1 to TRBJ2-1; 10 nucleotides agree with TRBD1. The CDR3 extends over 12 amino acids. CDR1 SQVTM and CDR2 ANQGSEA come from the germline V gene. CDR3 protein: CRGQGAYNEQFF. CDR3 bases: TGCAGAGGACAGGGGGCCTACAATGAGCAGTTCTTC.

This sequence joins TRBV6-5 and TRBJ1-2; maybe TRBD1 (5 bases). Trimming removed 4 bases at V and 6 bases at J, with 9 bases between. The length of the CDR3 is 12 residues. Looked up from germline, CDR1 is MNHEY and CDR2 is SVGAGI. The CDR3 nucleotides read TGTGCCAGCAGTTTGGGGGGGAATGGCTACACCTTC. This codes for CASSLGGNGYTF.

The genes are TRBV9 and TRBJ1-5; perhaps TRBD1 as D (5 bases). The CDR3 sequence is 15 residues long. Germline assignment: CDR1 SGDLS and CDR2 YYNGEE. V was pared by 0 bases and J by 4 bases, with 11 bases between. The CDR3 region has the DNA TGTGCCAGCAGCGTAGGGGACGGACGAAATCAGCCCCAGCATTTT. Its protein product is CASSVGDGRNQPQHF.

This rearrangement joins TRBV12-3 or TRBV12-4 to TRBJ2-5; TRBD1 is a possible D gene (6 bases). Trimming left V 7 bases short and J 3 bases short, with 12 bases between. The CDR3 covers 13 residues. The CDR3 is CASTPGQKETQYF. In nucleotides, the CDR3 is TGTGCCAGCACGCCCGGACAGAAAGAGACCCAGTACTTC.